The clone carrying this TCR beta chain came up many times. Looked up from germline, CDR1 is SGHKS and CDR2 is YYEKEE (reference sequence). The CDR3 covers 13 residues. Trimming stripped 4 bases from V and 3 bases from J, with 10 bases between. From genomic DNA, two-round multiplex PCR was used to amplify TCR beta CDR3. First-round PCR, the initial amplification, used primers specific to each TRBV and TRBJ gene. One entry per CDR3 protein, called by TCRdb with MiXCR from the multiplex PCR reads. Of about 13,000 distinct CDR3 sequences in the sample, roughly 43% are singletons; the top ten hold 40%. The sample originates from a study of prognosis after radiotherapy for stage I lung cancer. At the level of the study: SBRT radiotherapy comprised 3 to 5 fractions at a biologically effective dose of at least 100 Gy.

This TCR was recovered from a donor over 45 with non-small cell lung cancer. Sequencing was performed on PBMCs, taken before or after stereotactic body radiation therapy (not recorded which). This rearrangement joins TRBV5-5 to TRBJ1-1; TRBD1 might be the D (6 bases). The CDR3 loop reads CASSHKGDTEAFF. CDR3 coding DNA: TGTGCCAGCAGCCACAAGGGGGACACTGAAGCTTTCTTT. Together with reference TRBV5-5 and TRBJ1-1, the CDR3 gives the full variable domain: DAGVTQSPTHLIKTRGQQVTLRCSPISGHKSVSWYQQVLGQGPQFIFQYYEKEERGRGNFPDRFSARQFPNYSSELNVNALLLGDSALYLCASSHKGDTEAFFGQGTRLTVV.